This passage covers 29 T cell receptor beta chains from one sample sequenced in a study of cytomegalovirus exposure and HLA in healthy donors. The PCR made use of 60 Vbeta and 13 Jbeta primers. Produced via immunoSEQ multiplex PCR; TCRdb's table is partial and in-frame only. The sample has 180,000 or so clones. The specimen was PBMCs. Receptor source: a boy aged 10-17 years in good health and CMV-seronegative.

The chain links TRBV5-6 to TRBJ2-6, with D perhaps TRBD1 (6 bases). CDR1 SGHDT and CDR2 YYEEEE come from the germline V gene. CDR3 length equals 16 residues. Trimming removed 1 base at V and 4 bases at J, with 12 bases between. The DNA of the CDR3 is TGTGCCAGCAGCTTGTCTACAGGGTACGGGGCCAACGTCCTGACTTTC. Amino acids: CASSLSTGYGANVLTF.

This rearrangement joins TRBV29-1 to TRBJ1-1, with a weak D call TRBD1 (6 bases). Germline assignment: CDR1 SQVTM and CDR2 ANQGSEA. The CDR3 is 12 amino acids. The germline V and J ends were trimmed by 4 bases and 4 bases, with 10 bases remaining between them. CDR3 amino acids: CSVVLGGTEAFF. In DNA, the CDR3 is TGCAGCGTTGTATTAGGGGGCACTGAAGCTTTCTTT.

In nucleotides, the CDR3 is TGCGCCACCTCGGTGGGCAAGAACACTGAAGCTTTCTTT. Translated, it gives CATSVGKNTEAFF. V is TRBV5-1 and J is TRBJ1-1; D uncertain. Germline V CDR1 and CDR2: SGHRS, YFSETQ. The V end was cut by 9 bases, the J end by 1 base, with 13 bases between. The CDR3 runs to 13 residues.

This chain links TRBV21-1 with TRBJ1-1; no check of the table's D call, TRBD1, against the DNA was made. TRBV21-1 constitutes a pseudogene. CDR3 length equals 17 residues. CDR3 sequence (DNA): TGTGCCAGCAGCAAAGAAGAACAGGGGGGTGTGAACACTGAAGCTTTCTTT. Protein sequence: CASSKEEQGGVNTEAFF.

The genes are TRBV30 and TRBJ2-7; D possibly corresponds to TRBD2 (5 bases). Germline values: CDR1 GTSNPN, CDR2 SVGIG (reference sequence). This CDR3 region has 14 residues. Trimming removed 5 bases at V and 5 bases at J, with 19 bases between. The CDR3 DNA sequence: TGTGCCTGGCAGACACAGATTCTGAGGGACGAGCAGTACTTC. Translation gives CAWQTQILRDEQYF. The full variable domain, with the rest looked up from reference TRBV30 and TRBJ2-7, is SQTIHQWPATLVQPVGSPLSLECTVEGTSNPNLYWYRQAAGRGLQLLFYSVGIGQISSEVPQNLSASRPQDRQFILSSKKLLLSDSGFYLCAWQTQILRDEQYFGPGTRLTVT.

This chain links TRBV18 with TRBJ2-5, with D perhaps matching TRBD2 (5 bases). TRBJ2-7 explains the end of the DNA better; the J call may be wrong. The length of the CDR3 is 14 residues. CDR1 is KGHSH, CDR2 LQKENI, per germline. The CDR3 DNA reads as TGTGCCAGCTCCCCCTCCGGGAAGTCCTACGAGCAGTACTTC. Amino acids: CASSPSGKSYEQYF.

This chain joins TRBV7-8 and TRBJ2-2; 7 bases fit TRBD2. The V gene's germline CDR1 is SGHVS and CDR2 FQNEAQ. This CDR3 has 15 residues. The J segment lost 1 base and the V segment lost 4 bases, leaving 3 bases of the junction unmatched. CDR3 residues: CASSSSGGNTGELFF. The CDR3 DNA is TGTGCCAGCAGCTCTAGCGGTGGGAACACCGGGGAGCTGTTTTTT. The entire variable domain, with the rest obtained from reference TRBV7-8 and TRBJ2-2, is as follows: GAGVSQSPRYKVAKRGQDVALRCDPISGHVSLFWYQQALGQGPEFLTYFQNEAQLDKSGLPSDRFFAERPEGSVSTLKIQRTQQEDSAVYLCASSSSGGNTGELFFGEGSRLTVL.

The V gene is TRBV11-3, the J gene TRBJ2-1; tentatively, D is TRBD1 (6 bases). V was trimmed by 5 bases and J by 1 base, leaving 12 bases between them. Germline loops: CDR1 SGHNT, CDR2 YENEEA. CDR3 length: 15 amino acids. CDR3 protein: CASSARTASYNEQFF. The CDR3 nucleotides are TGTGCCAGCAGCGCAAGGACAGCGTCCTACAATGAGCAGTTCTTC.

This chain links TRBV29-1 with TRBJ1-1, with unresolved D. The germline V gene encodes CDR1 SQVTM and CDR2 ANQGSEA. V was trimmed by 4 bases and J by 1 base, leaving 4 bases between them. This CDR3 spans 11 amino acids. CDR3 DNA sequence: TGCAGCGTTGTACAGAACACTGAAGCTTTCTTT. As protein: CSVVQNTEAFF.

The chain uses TRBV28 and TRBJ2-1, with D perhaps matching TRBD2 (6 bases). The CDR3 has 14 amino acids. Trimming left V 8 bases short and J 5 bases short, with 16 bases between. Germline CDR1 is MDHEN and CDR2 is SYDVKM. Here the CDR3 DNA reads TGTGCCAGCGGGAGGAGTATTAGGAACAATGAGCAGTTCTTC. Translated: CASGRSIRNNEQFF. The full variable domain, completed using reference TRBV28 and TRBJ2-1, is DVKVTQSSRYLVKRTGEKVFLECVQDMDHENMFWYRQDPGLGLRLIYFSYDVKMKEKGDIPEGYSVSREKKERFSLILESASTNQTSMYLCASGRSIRNNEQFFGPGTRLTVL.

This CDR3 is CASSVEDSVYGYTF. The CDR3 DNA sequence: TGTGCCAGCAGCGTAGAGGACAGTGTCTATGGCTACACCTTC. The chain uses TRBV9 and TRBJ1-2, with a weak D call TRBD1 (6 bases). The CDR3 loop spans 14 amino acids. Germline lookup yields CDR1 SGDLS and CDR2 YYNGEE. V was clipped by 0 bases and J by 4 bases, with 10 bases between them.

Written as DNA, the CDR3 is TGTGCCAGCAGCTTAACAGGGCCTGGGGCCAACGTCCTGACTTTC. Protein: CASSLTGPGANVLTF. The V and J genes are TRBV7-6 and TRBJ2-6; tentative D call: TRBD1 (6 bases). V was clipped by 2 bases and J by 2 bases, with 7 bases between them. Germline CDR1 is SGHVS and CDR2 is FNYEAQ. This CDR3 is 15 amino acids long.

The V gene is TRBV10-3, the J gene TRBJ1-5; the D is unclear. The CDR3 contains 14 residues. Germline CDR1 is ENHRY and CDR2 is SYGVKD. Trimming pared 2 bases from V and 4 bases from J, leaving 9 bases between. For the CDR3, the DNA is TGTGCCATCAGTGAGGGTAGTCTAAATCAGCCCCAGCATTTT. Residues: CAISEGSLNQPQHF.

V usage is TRBV5-4 and J usage is TRBJ1-1; no reliable D call. Germline V lookup: CDR1 SGHNT, CDR2 YYREEE (reference sequence). The CDR3 has 12 amino acids. Deletions cut 2 bases from V and 0 bases from J, with 2 bases between. CDR3 sequence reads: CASSFVNTEAFF. As DNA, the CDR3 is TGTGCCAGCAGCTTCGTGAACACTGAAGCTTTCTTT.

The chain recombines TRBV5-4 with TRBJ1-1; D perhaps matches TRBD1 (5 bases). CDR3 length: 14 amino acids. Germline loops: CDR1 SGHNT, CDR2 YYREEE (reference sequence). Trimming removed 4 bases at V and 1 base at J, with 11 bases between. The CDR3 region has the DNA TGTGCCAGCAGCCTACGACAGCCGAACACTGAAGCTTTCTTT. Its protein is CASSLRQPNTEAFF.

The chain combines TRBV10-1 with TRBJ1-6; 9 positions match TRBD1. Looked up from germline, CDR1 is WNHNN and CDR2 is SYGVQD (reference sequence). The CDR3 totals 14 residues. The V gene end was trimmed by 10 bases and the J gene end by 9 bases; junction bases not matched to a gene: 10. The CDR3 protein is CATGRNRGPSPLHF. The CDR3 DNA sequence: TGCGCCACCGGCCGGAACAGGGGGCCTTCACCCCTCCACTTT.

In regard to this clone: The conserved closing phenylalanine or tryptophan is absent in this CDR3, likely reflecting a read error. The chain has TRBV19 and TRBJ1-2; possibly TRBD1 for D (6 bases). CDR1 and CDR2 (germline): LNHDA, SQIVND (reference sequence). The V gene lost 5 bases and the J gene lost 8 bases, with 15 bases spanning the gap. The CDR3 runs to 13 residues. The CDR3 spells CASSADRSLGYTL. DNA for the CDR3: TGTGCCAGTAGTGCAGACAGGTCCCTAGGCTACACCCTC.

This rearrangement joins TRBV6-1 to TRBJ1-2, with unresolved D. Trimming took off 10 bases at V and 4 bases at J, with 22 bases between the two ends. This CDR3 is 15 amino acids long. Germline CDR1 and CDR2: MNHNS and SASEGT. The CDR3 DNA follows: TGTGCCAACCCCGGCGCGCGGGAGGTCGGCTATGGCTACACCTTC. It is translated as CANPGAREVGYGYTF.

This sequence joins TRBV4-1 and TRBJ1-5; 11 positions match TRBD1. CDR3 length: 15 amino acids. From germline, CDR1 is MGHRA and CDR2 YSYEKL. Trimming at V came to 1 base and at J to 6 bases, leaving 2 bases not matched to a gene. CDR3 loop: CASSQGDRGGQPQHF. The DNA for the CDR3 is TGCGCCAGCAGCCAAGGGGACAGGGGGGGTCAGCCCCAGCATTTT.

The chain links TRBV30 to TRBJ1-5, with TRBD1 as a possible D gene (5 bases). This CDR3 has 14 amino acids. Germline CDR1 is GTSNPN and CDR2 is SVGIG (reference sequence). Trimming left V 0 bases short and J 4 bases short, with 10 bases between. In DNA, the CDR3 is TGTGCCTGGAGTGTATGGGGGGGGAATCAGCCCCAGCATTTT. Its protein is CAWSVWGGNQPQHF.

A note on this clone: The germline gene is not matched at one end of the junction; a read error may be the cause. At the DNA level, this CDR3 is encoded by other sequences in the same sample as well. J is TRBJ1-3 and V is TRBV7-9; D not certain. The length of the CDR3 is 16 residues. From germline, CDR1 is SEHNR and CDR2 FQNEAQ (reference sequence). The CDR3 spells CASSPPGESYGNTIYF. The CDR3 region has the DNA TGCGCCAGCAGCCCTCCGGGAGAGAGTTATGGAAACACCATATATTTT. Variable domain in full (rest from reference TRBV7-9 and TRBJ1-3): DTGVSQNPRHKITKRGQNVTFRCDPISEHNRLYWYRQTLGQGPEFLTYFQNEAQLEKSRLLSDRFSAERPKGSFSTLEIQRTEQGDSAMYLCASSPPGESYGNTIYFGEGSWLTVV.

The chain has TRBV7-6 and TRBJ1-1; 8 positions match TRBD1. Trimming removed 5 bases from V and 8 bases from J; junction bases left unmatched: 10. The CDR3 has 14 residues. Germline V lookup: CDR1 SGHVS, CDR2 FNYEAQ. The CDR3 here is CASSPGWTGREAFF. CDR3 DNA: TGTGCCAGCAGCCCCGGATGGACAGGGAGGGAAGCTTTCTTT.

The chain is built from TRBV27 and TRBJ1-2, with TRBD1 identical over 7 bases. Germline-derived CDR1 and CDR2 are MNHEY and SMNVEV (reference sequence). V was clipped by 9 bases and J by 4 bases; unmatched bases: 5. The CDR3 is 12 residues long. DNA of the CDR3: TGTGCCAGGGGACAGTTATCCTATGGCTACACCTTC. Translated: CARGQLSYGYTF.

This sequence joins TRBV4-3 and TRBJ2-2; D gene ambiguous. The CDR3 is made up of 15 amino acids. Germline values: CDR1 LGHNA, CDR2 YSLEER. V dropped 0 bases and J dropped 2 bases, with 7 bases sitting between them. The CDR3 region is CASSQDADNTGELFF. The CDR3 nucleotides read TGCGCCAGCAGCCAAGATGCAGATAACACCGGGGAGCTGTTTTTT.

The rearrangement uses TRBV4-1 and TRBJ1-2; 8 nucleotides match TRBD1. The length of the CDR3 is 15 residues. J gave up 8 bases and V 0 bases, and 8 bases lay outside the gene matches. Per germline, CDR1 MGHRA and CDR2 YSYEKL. The CDR3 region has the DNA TGCGCCAGCAGCCAAGATCAGTCAGGGGGCTTGGGCTACACCTTC. Translated: CASSQDQSGGLGYTF.

The rearrangement links TRBV27 to TRBJ1-2, with 12 positions matching TRBD1. CDR3 size: 16 residues. The J segment lost 0 bases and the V segment lost 7 bases, leaving 6 bases of the junction unmatched. CDR1 MNHEY and CDR2 SMNVEV come from the germline V gene (reference sequence). The CDR3 DNA is TGTGCCAGCAACGGGGACAGGGGGCCTCCTAACTATGGCTACACCTTC. It specifies CASNGDRGPPNYGYTF.

CDR3 nucleotides: TGCGCCAGCAGCTTGGCCAGGGTCCCCACAGGGGTGCGGTATCAGCCCCAGCATTTT. This sequence encodes CASSLARVPTGVRYQPQHF. This chain joins TRBV5-1 and TRBJ1-5; 7 bases align to TRBD1. CDR3 length equals 19 residues. Germline lookup yields CDR1 SGHRS and CDR2 YFSETQ. V was pared by 0 bases and J by 5 bases, with 17 bases of the junction left unmatched.

CDR3 DNA: TGTGCCAGTAATGAGGGAAATGGGGCCAACGTCCTGACTTTC. Encoded protein: CASNEGNGANVLTF. This sequence joins TRBV19 and TRBJ2-6; tentatively, D is TRBD2 (5 bases). Germline assignment: CDR1 LNHDA and CDR2 SQIVND (reference sequence). This CDR3 is built from 14 residues. Trimming removed 7 bases at V and 3 bases at J, with 10 bases between.

V gene TRBV30 combines with J gene TRBJ2-2, with a possible D match to TRBD1 (5 bases). This CDR3 is built from 12 residues. CDR1 is GTSNPN and CDR2 is SVGIG in the germline V gene (reference sequence). Between the trimmed V and J ends, which lost 2 bases and 6 bases, there was a span of 7 bases. The CDR3 region is CAWSPGPGELFF. CDR3 coding DNA: TGTGCCTGGAGTCCAGGGCCCGGGGAGCTGTTTTTT.